The 23 T cell receptor beta chains below all came from one sample that was sequenced in a study of blood T cell repertoires in COVID-19. TCRdb's copy holds only in-frame clones and misses some; the assay was immunoSEQ multiplex PCR. Of 90,000 to 130,000 clones detected, approximately 82% appear once; the ten largest clones hold more than 3.5%. Sample: peripheral blood. The receptor set was obtained from a woman of 80 years or more with acute or convalescent COVID-19.

The genes are TRBV7-3 and TRBJ2-3, with TRBD2 identical over 9 bases. Germline CDR1 reads SGHTA; CDR2 reads FQGTGA. The CDR3 is 15 residues long. The V segment lost 5 bases and the J segment 5 bases; nucleotides outside the gene matches: 8. CDR3 coding DNA: TGTGCCAGCAGCCACCAAGCGGGGGGAAGAGATACGCAGTATTTT. Its translation is CASSHQAGGRDTQYF.

The chain employs TRBV24-1 and TRBJ2-5; 10 bases match TRBD1. The CDR3 consists of 15 residues. The trim removed 2 bases at V and 5 bases at J, leaving 4 bases unmatched. Germline-derived CDR1 and CDR2 are KGHDR and SFDVKD. The CDR3 DNA reads TGTGCCACCAGTGATTCCGGGACAGGGGAGGAGACCCAGTACTTC. Protein product: CATSDSGTGEETQYF.

The chain recombines TRBV5-1 with TRBJ1-5; D remains ambiguous. The CDR3 is 14 residues long. V shed 0 bases and J shed 7 bases, with 11 bases lying between them. The germline CDR1 and CDR2 sequences are SGHRS and YFSETQ. CDR3 in amino acids: CASSLGGSPQPQHF. The CDR3 bases are TGCGCCAGCAGCTTGGGAGGTTCGCCCCAGCCCCAGCATTTT.

V is TRBV12-3 or TRBV12-4 and J is TRBJ2-5; D gene unclear. This CDR3 has 12 residues. The V gene lost 2 bases and the J gene lost 4 bases, with 5 bases spanning the gap. For the CDR3, the DNA is TGTGCCAGCAGTTTATTCGGAGAGACCCAGTACTTC. Protein product: CASSLFGETQYF.

In its sample, this clone was seen a few times. The gene calls are TRBV20-1 and TRBJ1-4; 7 bases map to TRBD1. V shed 3 bases, J shed 3 bases, and the junction held 4 bases outside the gene matches. The V gene's germline CDR1 is DFQATT and CDR2 SNEGSKA (reference sequence). The length of the CDR3 is 14 residues. The CDR3 region is CSASRDSPNEKLFF. Written as DNA, the CDR3 is TGCAGTGCTAGTCGGGACAGCCCTAATGAAAAACTGTTTTTT.

This clone was counted only a few times. The genes are TRBV5-5 and TRBJ1-2, with 8 nucleotides matching TRBD1. Germline assignment: CDR1 SGHKS and CDR2 YYEKEE (reference sequence). With 7 bases clipped from V and 0 bases from J, the junction kept 11 bases outside the gene matches. The CDR3 is 16 amino acids. CDR3 sequence: CASVLQGAFPNYGYTF. The CDR3 DNA sequence: TGTGCCAGCGTTTTGCAGGGGGCTTTCCCTAACTATGGCTACACCTTC. Full variable domain (missing parts from reference TRBV5-5 and TRBJ1-2): DAGVTQSPTHLIKTRGQQVTLRCSPISGHKSVSWYQQVLGQGPQFIFQYYEKEERGRGNFPDRFSARQFPNYSSELNVNALLLGDSALYLCASVLQGAFPNYGYTFGSGTRLTVV.

The CDR3 coding sequence is TGTGCCAGCAGGCCGAGGAGGGATTCACCCCTCCACTTT. It specifies CASRPRRDSPLHF. The V call is TRBV28, the J call TRBJ1-6; D not resolved. The ends were cut back, 6 bases at V and 8 bases at J, with 11 bases in the middle. CDR3 length equals 13 residues. The germline V gene encodes CDR1 MDHEN and CDR2 SYDVKM.

The chain employs TRBV10-3 and TRBJ2-5, with 8 bases fitting TRBD2. The CDR3 length is 14 residues. Losses at the gene ends were 3 bases for V and 6 bases for J; bases not matched to a gene: 6. Germline CDR1 is ENHRY and CDR2 is SYGVKD. The CDR3 sequence: CAISDGSGVKTQYF. The CDR3 DNA follows: TGTGCCATCAGTGACGGTAGCGGGGTGAAGACCCAGTACTTC.

The chain couples TRBV4-1 to TRBJ2-5, with 9 bases identical to TRBD1. Germline V gene data show CDR1 as MGHRA and CDR2 as YSYEKL. The CDR3 extends over 17 amino acids. The ends lost 1 base at V and 5 bases at J; junction bases unmatched: 11. As DNA, the CDR3 is TGCGCCAGCAGCCAAGGTGTTTACAGGGGGCGCGAGGAGACCCAGTACTTC. Amino acid sequence: CASSQGVYRGREETQYF.

The V call is TRBV10-3, the J call TRBJ1-5; tentatively, D is TRBD1 (5 bases). The CDR3 runs to 14 residues. CDR1 ENHRY and CDR2 SYGVKD come from the germline V gene. Trimming removed 5 bases at V and 3 bases at J, with 11 bases between. DNA for the CDR3: TGTGCCATCAGTACAGGCGACAACAATCAGCCCCAGCATTTT. Residues: CAISTGDNNQPQHF.

The rearrangement joins TRBV25-1 to TRBJ1-4; unclear D gene. The CDR3 is 15 residues long. Germline values: CDR1 MGHDK, CDR2 SYGVNS. The V end lost 1 base, the J end lost 3 bases, and 9 bases lay between the germline ends. CDR3 residues: CASSELRAANEKLFF. The CDR3, as DNA: TGTGCCAGCAGTGAATTGAGGGCGGCTAATGAAAAACTGTTTTTT.

The chain employs TRBV6-5 and TRBJ1-2; D uncertain. This CDR3 has 11 amino acids. V gave up 8 bases and J gave up 4 bases, with 8 bases separating them. From germline, CDR1 is MNHEY and CDR2 SVGAGI. DNA for the CDR3: TGTGCCAGCTTTTGGGCCTATGGCTACACCTTC. Protein sequence: CASFWAYGYTF.

The genes are TRBV7-2 and TRBJ2-3; 8 bases are a match to TRBD1. The V segment lost 5 bases and the J segment 7 bases; nucleotides outside the gene matches: 8. This CDR3 contains 14 residues. Per the germline V gene, CDR1 is SGHTA and CDR2 is FQGNSA. CDR3 sequence reads: CASSHRQGSYTQYF. In DNA form, the CDR3 reads TGTGCCAGCAGCCATCGACAGGGGTCATATACGCAGTATTTT.

The chain couples TRBV19 to TRBJ2-5, with a tentative D call TRBD1 (5 bases). The length of the CDR3 is 14 residues. V lost 5 bases and J lost 2, with 12 bases in between. Germline V gene sequence: CDR1 LNHDA, CDR2 SQIVND (reference sequence). CDR3 loop: CASSLRQYQETQYF. The CDR3 DNA reads TGTGCCAGTAGTCTCCGACAGTATCAAGAGACCCAGTACTTC.

V gene TRBV7-9 combines with J gene TRBJ2-4; a weak D match, TRBD1 (6 bases). This CDR3 has 15 amino acids. The germline V gene has CDR1 SEHNR and CDR2 FQNEAQ (reference sequence). V was clipped by 1 base and J by 0 bases, with 7 bases between them. This CDR3 reads CASSLGQAAKNIQYF. The CDR3 DNA sequence: TGTGCCAGCAGCTTAGGACAGGCAGCCAAAAACATTCAGTACTTC.

The gene calls are TRBV25-1 and TRBJ2-7; TRBD1 aligns across 8 bases. From germline, CDR1 is MGHDK and CDR2 SYGVNS. The CDR3 consists of 14 residues. The V segment lost 2 bases and the J segment 6 bases; nucleotides outside the gene matches: 6. The CDR3 loop reads CASSEVPGGSEQYF. The DNA for the CDR3 is TGTGCCAGCAGTGAAGTCCCAGGGGGCAGCGAGCAGTACTTC.

The table lists this clone with a few counts. The chain joins TRBV19 to TRBJ1-5; maybe TRBD1 (6 bases). Germline CDR1 and CDR2: LNHDA and SQIVND (reference sequence). V gave up 5 bases and J gave up 5 bases, with 25 bases separating them. The CDR3 has 18 amino acids. The CDR3 sequence: CASSFPTGYGQPYQPQHF. The CDR3 nucleotides are TGTGCCAGTAGTTTCCCCACAGGGTACGGACAGCCATATCAGCCCCAGCATTTT.

V usage is TRBV7-3 and J usage is TRBJ2-1; 12 bases line up with TRBD1. Germline-derived CDR1 and CDR2 are SGHTA and FQGTGA. The CDR3 is 15 amino acids. With V trimmed by 5 bases and J by 2 bases, 1 base remained unmatched. This CDR3 reads CASSRDRGPYNEQFF. DNA of the CDR3: TGTGCCAGCAGCCGGGACAGGGGGCCCTACAATGAGCAGTTCTTC.

The chain has TRBV2 and TRBJ2-2, with 7 bases identical to TRBD2. CDR1 and CDR2 (germline): SNHLY, FYNNEI. The V and J ends lost 4 bases and 4 bases, in that order; junction bases with no gene match: 6. The CDR3 runs to 15 residues. CDR3 region: CASSGRERSTGELFF. The CDR3 coding sequence is TGTGCCAGCAGTGGGCGGGAGCGCAGCACCGGGGAGCTGTTTTTT.

This chain uses TRBV5-1 with TRBJ2-1; a weak D match, TRBD2 (5 bases). This CDR3 contains 15 residues. The germline gives CDR1 SGHRS, CDR2 YFSETQ. V was shortened by 0 bases and J by 4 bases, with 11 bases between the two germline ends. The CDR3 here is CASSLVETTYNEQFF. The CDR3 nucleotides read TGCGCCAGCAGCTTGGTCGAGACTACGTACAATGAGCAGTTCTTC.

The chain links TRBV7-2 to TRBJ2-1; D possibly corresponds to TRBD1 (6 bases). Per the germline V gene, CDR1 is SGHTA and CDR2 is FQGNSA. V lost 4 bases and J 1 base, leaving 14 bases between the germline ends. CDR3 length equals 16 residues. Here the CDR3 DNA reads TGTGCCAGCAGCTCCGGGACACATACATCCTACAATGAGCAGTTCTTC. This gives the protein CASSSGTHTSYNEQFF.

This rearrangement joins TRBV21-1 to TRBJ2-7; TRBD1, as called in the table, went unchecked against the DNA. TRBV21-1 is a pseudogene locus. The CDR3 consists of 14 residues. In DNA, the CDR3 is TGTGCCAGCCACTCGGGTGACAGGGGAGACGAGCAGTACTTC. This gives the protein CASHSGDRGDEQYF.

Comment on this clone: Other DNA sequences of this sample code for an identical CDR3. CDR3 loop: CASSPGTAYNEQFF. The CDR3 nucleotides read TGTGCCAGCTCTCCCGGGACAGCTTACAATGAGCAGTTCTTC. The genes are TRBV18 and TRBJ2-1; TRBD1 aligns across 7 bases. The CDR3 is 14 amino acids. V was clipped by 6 bases and J by 4 bases; unmatched bases: 6. Germline lookup yields CDR1 KGHSH and CDR2 LQKENI.